The clone carrying this T cell receptor (beta chain) ranks as medium-sized. The antigen is undetermined. The data were produced by immunoSEQ multiplex PCR, yet TCRdb's version contains in-frame clones alone and is incomplete. Of some 14,000 clones listed, approximately 74% are singletons. The sample belongs to a study of tumor-infiltrating lymphocytes in localized non-small cell lung cancer. Turning to the study itself: Several tumor histologies, both smoking statuses, and some post-neoadjuvant chemotherapy samples were included. Overall study findings and caveats: Higher tumor T cell infiltration than in uninvolved lung was supported by TCRbeta sequencing. TCR sequencing covered a subset of patients with enough tissue.

This CDR3 spans 13 amino acids. Germline V gene lookup returns CDR1 LGHNA and CDR2 YSLEER. Between the trimmed V and J ends, which lost 3 bases and 5 bases, there was a span of 10 bases. Sequencing input: uninvolved lung tissue not adjacent to the tumor. The TCR sequence derives from a human donor with non-small cell lung cancer. This chain links TRBV4-3 with TRBJ2-5; perhaps TRBD2 as D (6 bases). CDR3 coding DNA: TGCGCCAGCAGCCACCTAGGAGGGGAGACCCAGTACTTC. This gives the protein CASSHLGGETQYF.